These 9 T cell receptor beta chains came from one sample sequenced in a study of T-cell memory formation after mild COVID-19. TCRdb recomputed calls from the 5' RACE reads with MiXCR, one row per CDR3 protein. The table lists about 290,000 distinct CDR3 sequences, roughly 18% of them singletons, with approximately 22% in the top ten. The sequencing sample was made of PBMCs or a T cell subset sorted from them (not recorded which). The receptors shown here come from a man aged 18 to 30 who had mild COVID-19 (a few samples of this study predate the infection). Cell type and time point are not known.

The chain carries TRBV7-9 and TRBJ2-1; 7 positions match TRBD1. The trim removed 4 bases at V and 13 bases at J, leaving 10 bases unmatched. Germline V gene lookup returns CDR1 SEHNR and CDR2 FQNEAQ (reference sequence). The CDR3 is made up of 13 amino acids. CDR3 amino acids: CASSSGTASSQFF. CDR3 coding DNA: TGTGCCAGCAGCTCTGGGACAGCCTCGTCCCAGTTCTTC. Full variable domain (outside the CDR3, taken from reference TRBV7-9 and TRBJ2-1): DTGVSQNPRHKITKRGQNVTFRCDPISEHNRLYWYRQTLGQGPEFLTYFQNEAQLEKSRLLSDRFSAERPKGSFSTLEIQRTEQGDSAMYLCASSSGTASSQFFGPGTRLTVL.

This clonotype was seen a few times. This rearrangement joins TRBV4-1 to TRBJ1-1, with unresolved D. CDR3 length: 12 residues. V lost 1 base and J lost 10, with 10 bases in between. Per the germline V gene, CDR1 is MGHRA and CDR2 is YSYEKL. The CDR3 region has the DNA TGCGCCAGCAGCCAAGTGGCGGGCGGAGCTTTCTTT. This codes for CASSQVAGGAFF.

This clonotype occurred a few times. The chain recombines TRBV9 with TRBJ2-3; 8 positions agree with TRBD2. This CDR3 has 14 residues. The junction had 6 bases not matched to a gene; V was cut back by 6 bases and J by 3 bases. Germline V gives CDR1 SGDLS, CDR2 YYNGEE. The CDR3 region has the DNA TGTGCCAGCAACGAGCGGGGGCGGACAGATACGCAGTATTTT. Amino acid sequence: CASNERGRTDTQYF.

The chain has TRBV18 and TRBJ1-1; perhaps TRBD1 as D (6 bases). The CDR3 has 15 amino acids. CDR1 KGHSH and CDR2 LQKENI come from the germline V gene. Trimming shortened V by 8 bases and J by 5 bases, and 21 bases separated the two germline ends. In nucleotides, the CDR3 is TGTGCCAGCACCCTCGATGGGGGGCCGGTGACTGAAGCTTTCTTT. Amino acids: CASTLDGGPVTEAFF.

The V gene is TRBV6-5, the J gene TRBJ2-2, with TRBD1 identical over 9 bases. This CDR3 has 16 amino acids. Germline V gene sequence: CDR1 MNHEY, CDR2 SVGAGI. Trimming at V came to 6 bases and at J to 1 base, leaving 6 bases not matched to a gene. CDR3 nucleotides: TGTGCCAGCAGGCCCCTGGGACAGGGGAACACCGGGGAGCTGTTTTTT. Its protein is CASRPLGQGNTGELFF.

The chain combines TRBV6-1 with TRBJ1-6, with TRBD1 identical over 7 bases. CDR3 length equals 16 residues. The germline V gene has CDR1 MNHNS and CDR2 SASEGT. V gave up 7 bases and J gave up 2 bases; unmatched junction bases: 8. The CDR3 region is CASITRGVAYNSPLHF. In DNA, the CDR3 is TGTGCCAGCATCACCAGGGGGGTGGCCTATAATTCACCCCTCCACTTT.

This clonotype appeared many times. The rearrangement uses TRBV7-2 and TRBJ2-3; no reliable D call. The V and J ends lost 3 bases and 5 bases respectively, with 6 bases between them. Looked up from germline, CDR1 is SGHTA and CDR2 is FQGNSA. This CDR3 comprises 12 residues. The CDR3 DNA is TGTGCCAGCAGCTTCCTAAGAGATACGCAGTATTTT. Translating it yields CASSFLRDTQYF.

The chain uses TRBV19 and TRBJ1-5; D is ambiguous. CDR1 and CDR2 from the germline V gene are LNHDA and SQIVND (reference sequence). The CDR3 has 13 residues. V lost 6 bases and J 6 bases, leaving 12 bases between the germline ends. This chain's CDR3 is CASRVGVSQPQHF. The CDR3 DNA reads TGTGCCAGTAGGGTTGGGGTAAGTCAGCCCCAGCATTTT. Combining the CDR3 with reference TRBV19 and TRBJ1-5 gives the whole variable domain DGGITQSPKYLFRKEGQNVTLSCEQNLNHDAMYWYRQDPGQGLRLIYYSQIVNDFQKGDIAEGYSVSREKKESFPLTVTSAQKNPTAFYLCASRVGVSQPQHFGDGTRLSIL.

The rearrangement uses TRBV4-1 and TRBJ1-6; 8 nucleotides agree with TRBD1. Germline-derived CDR1 and CDR2 are MGHRA and YSYEKL. V was clipped by 4 bases and J by 6 bases; unmatched bases: 5. The CDR3 sequence is 15 residues long. CDR3 in DNA: TGCGCCAGCAGCCCGACAGGGGTTGGTAATTCACCCCTCCACTTT. Protein sequence: CASSPTGVGNSPLHF.